These 2 T cell receptor beta chains originate from one sample sequenced in a study of blood T cell repertoires in COVID-19. The data were produced by immunoSEQ multiplex PCR, yet TCRdb's version contains in-frame clones alone and is incomplete. The table has roughly 97,000 clones, roughly 90% seen once. The source material was peripheral blood. These receptors originate from a human donor in a cohort sampled during active COVID-19.

The genes are TRBV6-5 and TRBJ2-7, with 10 nucleotides matching TRBD1. V dropped 8 bases and J dropped 3; count of bases not matched to a gene: 1. Germline-derived CDR1 and CDR2 are MNHEY and SVGAGI. The CDR3 is made up of 12 amino acids. As DNA, the CDR3 is TGTGCCAGCGGGACAGGGGACTACGAGCAGTACTTC. As protein: CASGTGDYEQYF.

This clone occurred once. The genes are TRBV7-2 and TRBJ2-2; 8 nucleotides line up with TRBD2. Germline CDR1 is SGHTA and CDR2 is FQGNSA. J lost 8 bases, V lost 5 bases, and 7 bases had no gene match. The CDR3 runs to 14 residues. The CDR3 sequence is CASSPGRGAGELFF. CDR3 nucleotides: TGTGCCAGCAGCCCCGGGCGGGGGGCTGGGGAGCTGTTTTTT. Variable domain in full (rest from reference TRBV7-2 and TRBJ2-2): GAGVSQSPSNKVTEKGKDVELRCDPISGHTALYWYRQSLGQGLEFLIYFQGNSAPDKSGLPSDRFSAERTGGSVSTLTIQRTQQEDSAVYLCASSPGRGAGELFFGEGSRLTVL.